This entry concerns a single T cell receptor beta chain. Its matching antigen is unknown. This CDR3 is also generated by other DNA sequences in the sample. Purity (above 98%) was reached by all sorted populations. This record belongs to a study of beta chain features in type 1 diabetes. Broader study findings: TCRB CDR3 length was moderately but significantly reduced in all four CD4+ subsets of Type 1 diabetes patients.

Sequenced material consisted of expressed TCRB transcripts (all of the isolated RNA was reverse transcribed). Generated by immunoSEQ multiplex PCR, the TCRdb table keeps only in-frame clones and is missing some. The data show roughly 240,000 clones, with around 24% seen just once and 0.012% held by the top ten. The sequence came from a woman in her thirties with type 1 diabetes. Sequenced: naive CD4+ T cells from blood.

DNA of the CDR3: TGCGCCAGCAGCTCGGGGACTGAGAACACTGAAGCTTTCTTT. Translation gives CASSSGTENTEAFF. This rearrangement joins TRBV5-1 to TRBJ1-1, with a weak D call TRBD1 (5 bases). Looked up from germline, CDR1 is SGHRS and CDR2 is YFSETQ. This CDR3 contains 14 residues. V lost 3 bases and J 1 base, leaving 10 bases between the germline ends.